These 20 T cell receptor beta chains came from one sample sequenced in a study of cytomegalovirus exposure and HLA in healthy donors. The PCR used 60 Vbeta and 13 Jbeta primers. TCRdb keeps only in-frame clones here, not all; method: immunoSEQ multiplex PCR. The sample includes just over 200,000 clones, about 70% of them seen just once. The material sequenced was PBMCs. The receptors shown here come from a man aged 40-55 years in good health and CMV-seropositive.

V and J are TRBV5-1 and TRBJ2-3, with 12 bases fitting TRBD1. V was pared by 3 bases and J by 3 bases, with 11 bases of the junction left unmatched. The CDR3 totals 18 residues. CDR1 and CDR2 (germline): SGHRS, YFSETQ. The CDR3 DNA sequence: TGCGCCAGCAGCTCGGGACAGGGGGCAGCCCTTATAACAGATACGCAGTATTTT. Amino acids: CASSSGQGAALITDTQYF.

V and J are TRBV19 and TRBJ2-3; D is possibly TRBD2 (6 bases). The germline V gene encodes CDR1 LNHDA and CDR2 SQIVND (reference sequence). Trimming shortened V by 3 bases and J by 6 bases, and 16 bases separated the two germline ends. The CDR3 contains 15 residues. As DNA, the CDR3 is TGTGCCAGTAGTATGGCTAGCGTAGGAGGGGATACGCAGTATTTT. Its protein product is CASSMASVGGDTQYF. The full variable domain, rest sourced from reference TRBV19 and TRBJ2-3, is DGGITQSPKYLFRKEGQNVTLSCEQNLNHDAMYWYRQDPGQGLRLIYYSQIVNDFQKGDIAEGYSVSREKKESFPLTVTSAQKNPTAFYLCASSMASVGGDTQYFGPGTRLTVL.

The CDR3 is CSVGEARLEQYF. The CDR3, as DNA: TGCAGCGTTGGTGAGGCCCGCCTCGAGCAGTACTTC. The chain is built from TRBV29-1 and TRBJ2-7; the D is unclear. Per the germline V gene, CDR1 is SQVTM and CDR2 is ANQGSEA. This CDR3 is 12 amino acids long. The V end lost 4 bases, the J end lost 6 bases, and 13 bases lay between the germline ends.

The chain joins TRBV7-2 to TRBJ1-5; 7 bases fit TRBD1. In germline, CDR1 is SGHTA, CDR2 FQGNSA. The CDR3 sequence is 15 residues long. V lost 1 base and J lost 4; bases outside the gene matches: 4. The CDR3 coding sequence is TGTGCCAGCAGCTTAGAACAGGGGTTTAATCAGCCCCAGCATTTT. It specifies CASSLEQGFNQPQHF.

This clone was picked up a small number of times. This chain links TRBV7-8 with TRBJ2-3; D perhaps matches TRBD2 (7 bases). The CDR3 consists of 16 residues. From germline, CDR1 is SGHVS and CDR2 FQNEAQ. With 4 bases removed from V and 5 bases from J, the gap between germline ends came to 19 bases. The CDR3 bases are TGTGCCAGCAGCTCCCCCGGGGGGCCGGATGAAGATACGCAGTATTTT. Translated, it gives CASSSPGGPDEDTQYF.

CDR3 in amino acids: CASSSDRNGNQPQHF. In nucleotides, the CDR3 is TGTGCCAGCAGCTCAGACAGGAATGGCAATCAGCCCCAGCATTTT. V and J are TRBV7-8 and TRBJ1-5; D perhaps matches TRBD1 (6 bases). Germline V gene lookup returns CDR1 SGHVS and CDR2 FQNEAQ. The V gene lost 4 bases and the J gene lost 2 bases, with 12 bases spanning the gap. The CDR3 sequence is 15 residues long.

This clone was observed once. The chain has TRBV6-6 and TRBJ1-4; the D is unclear. The CDR3 contains 14 residues. V dropped 3 bases and J dropped 1 base, with 6 bases sitting between them. The germline CDR1 and CDR2 sequences are MNHNY and SVGAGI (reference sequence). The CDR3: CASSYRGTNEKLFF. CDR3 coding DNA: TGTGCCAGCAGTTATCGAGGAACTAATGAAAAACTGTTTTTT.

The sample holds one count of this clone. The J gene is TRBJ1-5, the V gene TRBV6-1; D is unclear. CDR1 and CDR2 from the germline V gene are MNHNS and SASEGT. With 8 bases removed from V and 8 bases from J, the gap between germline ends came to 7 bases. This CDR3 region has 10 residues. The CDR3 DNA reads TGTGCCAGCTCCCCGGAGCCCCAGCATTTT. Translation gives CASSPEPQHF.

CDR3 sequence (DNA): TGTGCCAGCAGACTAGCGGGGAACACCGGGGAGCTGTTTTTT. Its translation: CASRLAGNTGELFF. This chain uses TRBV7-2 with TRBJ2-2; 9 positions agree with TRBD2. CDR1 is SGHTA, CDR2 FQGNSA, per germline. Trimming removed 6 bases from V and 1 base from J; junction bases left unmatched: 0. The CDR3 is made up of 14 amino acids.

V is TRBV5-1 and J is TRBJ2-5; D perhaps matches TRBD2 (5 bases). CDR3 length: 13 amino acids. Per germline, CDR1 SGHRS and CDR2 YFSETQ. V lost 4 bases, J lost 7 bases, and 14 bases lay in between. CDR3 amino acids: CASSPGLWGTQYF. CDR3 in DNA: TGCGCCAGCAGCCCAGGACTGTGGGGGACCCAGTACTTC.

The rearrangement joins TRBV5-4 to TRBJ1-4; D remains ambiguous. Per germline, CDR1 SGHNT and CDR2 YYREEE (reference sequence). Trimming shortened V by 0 bases and J by 0 bases, and 15 bases separated the two germline ends. The CDR3 extends over 18 amino acids. The CDR3: CASSLALGRTATNEKLFF. The CDR3 DNA sequence: TGTGCCAGCAGCTTGGCCTTGGGCCGTACCGCAACTAATGAAAAACTGTTTTTT.

The rearrangement links TRBV28 to TRBJ1-1, with 8 bases matching TRBD1. Trimming cost V 7 bases and J 5 bases; bases outside gene matches: 6. From germline, CDR1 is MDHEN and CDR2 SYDVKM. The CDR3 extends over 13 amino acids. CDR3 in DNA: TGTGCCAGCAACGGACAGGGATGGACTGAAGCTTTCTTT. Translated: CASNGQGWTEAFF.

The chain is built from TRBV29-1 and TRBJ1-1; D call uncertain. CDR3 length equals 13 residues. Germline V gene data show CDR1 as SQVTM and CDR2 as ANQGSEA. V was clipped by 4 bases and J by 1 base, with 10 bases between them. The CDR3, as DNA: TGCAGCGTTGGTGAGGGTGGGAACACTGAAGCTTTCTTT. This codes for CSVGEGGNTEAFF.

This clone has a single count. This chain joins TRBV7-9 and TRBJ1-1; weak D call: TRBD1 (6 bases). Germline values: CDR1 SEHNR, CDR2 FQNEAQ (reference sequence). Trimming shortened V by 5 bases and J by 0 bases, and 13 bases separated the two germline ends. This CDR3 region has 15 residues. CDR3 sequence: CASSRGDTVNTEAFF. The CDR3 DNA sequence: TGTGCCAGCAGCCGAGGGGACACGGTGAACACTGAAGCTTTCTTT.

This chain links TRBV19 with TRBJ2-2; 10 nucleotides align to TRBD2. Germline V lookup: CDR1 LNHDA, CDR2 SQIVND (reference sequence). J lost 5 bases, V lost 7 bases, and 7 bases had no gene match. This CDR3 is built from 15 residues. The CDR3 DNA reads TGTGCCAGTAATTTAGCGGGGGGAGGTACCGGGGAGCTGTTTTTT. Translation gives CASNLAGGGTGELFF. Full variable domain (missing parts from reference TRBV19 and TRBJ2-2): DGGITQSPKYLFRKEGQNVTLSCEQNLNHDAMYWYRQDPGQGLRLIYYSQIVNDFQKGDIAEGYSVSREKKESFPLTVTSAQKNPTAFYLCASNLAGGGTGELFFGEGSRLTVL.

This clone was seen more than once but under ten times. The chain recombines TRBV19 with TRBJ2-2; possibly TRBD2 for D (6 bases). V lost 7 bases and J 6 bases, leaving 15 bases between the germline ends. Germline loops: CDR1 LNHDA, CDR2 SQIVND (reference sequence). The CDR3 sequence is 14 residues long. Written as DNA, the CDR3 is TGTGCCAGTAACGTTGGGGGGACGTCCGGGGAGCTGTTTTTT. Translation gives CASNVGGTSGELFF.

This clone was detected only once. This rearrangement joins TRBV2 to TRBJ2-7; the match to TRBD2 covers 12 bases. Trimming took 4 bases from V and 4 from J; bases not matched to a gene: 2. Germline V gene sequence: CDR1 SNHLY, CDR2 FYNNEI. The CDR3 consists of 14 residues. The CDR3 spells CASSASGGVYEQYF. CDR3 DNA: TGTGCCAGCAGTGCTAGCGGGGGGGTTTACGAGCAGTACTTC.

This sequence joins TRBV7-6 and TRBJ2-1; a weak D match, TRBD2 (5 bases). Germline CDR1 and CDR2: SGHVS and FNYEAQ. V was shortened by 5 bases and J by 3 bases, with 8 bases between the two germline ends. The CDR3 covers 13 residues. CDR3 DNA: TGTGCCAGCAGCCACCGGGACTACAATGAGCAGTTCTTC. Protein: CASSHRDYNEQFF.

The chain has TRBV5-1 and TRBJ2-5; D uncertain. TRBJ2-7 explains the end of the DNA better; the J call may be wrong. Per germline, CDR1 SGHRS and CDR2 YFSETQ. The CDR3 extends over 13 amino acids. In DNA, the CDR3 is TGCGCCAGCAGCTTCGCGAACTCCTACGAGCAGTACTTC. Translation: CASSFANSYEQYF.

This chain joins TRBV11-2 and TRBJ2-5; TRBD2 agrees at 8 bases. The V gene's germline CDR1 is SGHAT and CDR2 FQNNGV. V trimming: 5 bases; J trimming: 5 bases; junction bases outside the gene matches: 10. The CDR3 consists of 15 residues. In nucleotides, the CDR3 is TGTGCCAGCAGCCTTGGGGGACTAGAGGGCGAGACCCAGTACTTC. Its translation is CASSLGGLEGETQYF.